The clone carrying this TCR beta chain was recorded many times. This entry comes from a study of T cells in Graves' hyperthyroidism and ophthalmopathy. Researchers amplified the TCR beta CDR3 regions from RNA transcripts. Using the HTBI primer set, a first-round RT-PCR was run on the TCR CDR3. TCRdb fed the multiplex PCR reads into MiXCR, producing one record per CDR3 protein. The profile shows about 520,000 distinct CDR3 sequences, approximately 25% of them singletons. With 7 bases removed from V and 0 bases from J, the gap between germline ends came to 13 bases. Germline CDR1 is MNHEY and CDR2 is SVGEGT. The CDR3 loop spans 15 amino acids.

V usage is TRBV6-2 or TRBV6-3 and J usage is TRBJ1-5, with TRBD1 as a possible D gene (6 bases). The specimen sequenced was blood. This TCR was sampled from a woman aged 25 to 45 with Graves' ophthalmopathy. The CDR3: CASNPDRDSNQPQHF. For the CDR3, the DNA is TGTGCCAGCAACCCGGACAGAGATAGCAATCAGCCCCAGCATTTT.